In its sample, the clone carrying this TCR beta chain was seen once. This specimen comes from a study of T cell changes during pregnancy in multiple sclerosis. This table comes from immunoSEQ multiplex PCR, and its TCRdb copy is limited to in-frame clones, with some not included. The sample lists 66,000 or so clones, about 90% occurring once. Germline loops: CDR1 ENHRY, CDR2 SYGVKD. The CDR3 contains 13 residues. V lost 3 bases and J lost 7, with 9 bases in between. J is TRBJ1-4 and V is TRBV10-3; D is possibly TRBD1 (6 bases). This material consisted of peripheral blood, taken in the first trimester of pregnancy. The TCR originated in a female donor in good health, enrolled as a control in a pregnancy study. The CDR3: CAISDSRGEKLFF. The CDR3 DNA follows: TGTGCCATCAGTGACTCCAGGGGTGAAAAACTGTTTTTT.